This T cell receptor beta chain was recovered during a study of blood T cell repertoires in COVID-19. Study as a whole: Specimens from acute and convalescent COVID-19 originated in the United States, Italy and Spain. PBMCs, B-cell-depleted T cells, or T cells provided the cDNA or gDNA that made up the material.

Authors' data handling: Using reference gene primer amplification, nucleated cell counts were estimated. Some clones are missing from TCRdb's copy, which holds only in-frame ones; the method was immunoSEQ multiplex PCR. V and J calls and clone size are as listed in that table; D and trimming were resolved from the DNA. The sample holds fewer than 350,000 clones, approximately 81% seen once. The CDR3 contains 15 residues. With V trimmed by 8 bases and J by 0 bases, 4 bases remained unmatched. Germline values: CDR1 MNHEY, CDR2 SVGAGI. This clonotype was sampled from a woman between 55 and 75 years old with active or convalescent COVID-19. The sequenced material came from peripheral blood. V and J are TRBV6-5 and TRBJ2-1; 10 bases match TRBD2. The CDR3, as DNA: TGTGCCAGCGGAGCGGGGGGGATCTCCTACAATGAGCAGTTCTTC. Its translation is CASGAGGISYNEQFF.